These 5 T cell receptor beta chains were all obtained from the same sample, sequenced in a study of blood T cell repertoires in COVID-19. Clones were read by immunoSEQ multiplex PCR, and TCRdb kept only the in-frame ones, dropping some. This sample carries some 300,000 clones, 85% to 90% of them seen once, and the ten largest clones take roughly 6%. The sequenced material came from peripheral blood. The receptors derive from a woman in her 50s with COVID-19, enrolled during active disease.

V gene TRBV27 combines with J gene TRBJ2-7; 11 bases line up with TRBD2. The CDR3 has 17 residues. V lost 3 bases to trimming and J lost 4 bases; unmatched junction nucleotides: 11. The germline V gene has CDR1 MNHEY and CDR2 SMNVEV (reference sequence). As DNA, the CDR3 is TGTGCCAGCAGTTTTACTAGCGGGAGTGTCCCGCCGTACGAGCAGTACTTC. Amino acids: CASSFTSGSVPPYEQYF.

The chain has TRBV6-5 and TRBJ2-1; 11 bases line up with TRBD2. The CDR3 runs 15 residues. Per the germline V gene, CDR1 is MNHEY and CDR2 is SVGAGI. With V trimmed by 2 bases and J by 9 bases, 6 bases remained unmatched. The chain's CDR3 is CASSYIAGGPGEQFF. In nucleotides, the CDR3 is TGTGCCAGCAGTTACATAGCGGGAGGGCCAGGTGAGCAGTTCTTC.

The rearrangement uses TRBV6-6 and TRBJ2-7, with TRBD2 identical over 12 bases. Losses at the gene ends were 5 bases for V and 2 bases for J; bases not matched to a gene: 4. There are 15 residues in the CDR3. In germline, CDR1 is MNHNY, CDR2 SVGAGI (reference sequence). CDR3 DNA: TGTGCCAGCAGTCCCCTAGCGGGAGGGCCCTACGAGCAGTACTTC. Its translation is CASSPLAGGPYEQYF.

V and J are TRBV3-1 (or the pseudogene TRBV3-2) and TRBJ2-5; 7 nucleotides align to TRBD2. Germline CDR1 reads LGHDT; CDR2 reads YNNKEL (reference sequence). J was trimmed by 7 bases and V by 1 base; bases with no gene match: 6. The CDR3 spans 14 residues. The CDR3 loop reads CASSQAAGEGTQYF. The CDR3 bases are TGTGCCAGCAGCCAAGCGGCCGGGGAGGGGACCCAGTACTTC.

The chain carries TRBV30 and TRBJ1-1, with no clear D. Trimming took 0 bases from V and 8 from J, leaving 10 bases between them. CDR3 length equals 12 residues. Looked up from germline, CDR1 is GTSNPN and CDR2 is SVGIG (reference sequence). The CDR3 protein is CAWSVPMGEAFF. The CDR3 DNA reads TGTGCCTGGAGTGTCCCCATGGGCGAAGCTTTCTTT.